A single TCR beta chain is shown here with its context. Its matching antigen is unknown. TCRdb re-called the 5' RACE reads through MiXCR, storing one row per CDR3 protein. The sample includes around 300,000 distinct CDR3 sequences, around 13% of them seen just once. The data are from a study of T-cell memory formation after mild COVID-19. Study overall: TCR clusters were mostly donor specific.

CDR3 length equals 13 residues. Between the trimmed V and J ends, which lost 4 bases and 2 bases, there was a span of 9 bases. Germline V gene sequence: CDR1 SQVTM, CDR2 ANQGSEA. Findings and limits, study-wide: Second-wave clones reaching peak frequency on day 37 lacked confirmed SARS-CoV-2 specificity.

The V and J genes are TRBV29-1 and TRBJ2-1; the D gene is possibly TRBD1 (6 bases). The sequence was collected from a young man who had mild COVID-19 (a few samples of this study predate the infection). Cell type and time point are not known. Material: PBMCs or a T cell subset sorted from them (not recorded which). The CDR3 here is CSVGQVTYNEQFF. The CDR3 region has the DNA TGCAGCGTTGGACAGGTAACCTACAATGAGCAGTTCTTC.